This T cell receptor (beta chain) was documented in a study of blood T cell repertoires in COVID-19 (dated by TCRdb to about 2020). For the wider study: Samples from collaborators originated in the United States, Italy and Spain and spanned both the acute and convalescent phases of COVID-19. The material from the prospective study consisted of cDNA or gDNA derived from T cells, B-cell-depleted T cells, or PBMCs. The dataset comprised deeply sampled blood TCRbeta repertoires from subjects exposed to, actively infected with, or recovered from COVID-19. A freely available public database, intended as a resource for researchers studying the immune response to SARS-CoV-2, is where the repertoires were released. Samples came from the ongoing ImmuneRACE study (first 160 participants) plus 1,254 subjects from 6 global collaborators. Nearly every sample came with metadata listing a de-identified subject ID, COVID-19 status, age in years and sex. HLA class I and class II types, where available, came from metadata supplied by the sample provider rather than from assay-based typing.

The immunoSEQ Assay, a bias-controlled multiplex PCR, was used to amplify TCRbeta CDR3 regions from genomic DNA. Concerning the study's data processing: Within the assay, amplification of reference gene primers was used to estimate how many nucleated cells each sample contained. To quantify the absolute abundance of each unique TCRbeta CDR3 rearrangement, sequence reads were collapsed and filtered. For each sample, productive Simpson clonality was calculated as the square root of Simpson's diversity index over productive rearrangements. As stored in TCRdb, this immuneACCESS dataset retains in-frame rearrangements with V and J assigned. A fraction of the clones does not appear; measured against another copy, unresolved V genes explain less than half of the discrepancy, and the remainder lacks a known reason. V and J calls plus clone size are reproduced from that table; the DNA served to infer D and trimming. Present in this sample are approximately 110,000 clones, about 85% of which were seen just once. The ten largest clones capture 3.2% of the sample.

The CDR3 sequence holds 13 residues, the cysteine and phenylalanine included. Only the CDR3 region is kept as DNA, spanning 39 bases read in frame from base 1. V gives up 5 bases and J gives up 4 bases, and the segment between their germline ends measures 9 bases. Reading the germline V gene gives CDR1 SGHTA and CDR2 FQGNSA. One collaborating source in Seattle enrolled patients during active infection and followed them longitudinally through the course of disease. The collaborating institutions used their own protocols to collect whole blood in K2EDTA tubes. For TCRbeta analysis, collaborator samples were shipped as frozen whole blood, as isolated PBMCs, or as DNA extracted from either sample type. Points on this clone: No cognate antigen has been identified for it. No qualities accompany the bases; no much larger clone lies one base away.

The study at large found these results: How much clinical and demographic metadata was included differed by source and by participant, and the metadata was provided uncurated.

The sequence joins TRBV7-2 to TRBJ1-3, with TRBD1 tentatively as D gene (5 bases match). Sequencing input: peripheral blood. This receptor was identified in a woman older than 75 with COVID-19, enrolled during active disease. In nucleotides, the sequence is TGTGCCAGCAGCCTACGACAGGGAAACACCATATATTTT. Its protein reads: CASSLRQGNTIYF.